Each of the 3 T cell receptor beta chains below was sequenced from the same sample in a study of beta chain features in type 1 diabetes. Study-level results: People with Type 1 diabetes carried modestly yet significantly shorter TCRB CDR3s in all four CD4+ subsets.

The antigens for these receptors are not known. cDNA synthesis used the whole RNA isolate, giving expressed TCRB sequences. Sequenced by immunoSEQ multiplex PCR; TCRdb stores in-frame clones only, minus some. The sample shows some 370,000 clones, 8% to 10% of them seen only once. The sample was central memory CD4+ T cells from blood. These receptor sequences come from a man in his thirties or forties with type 1 diabetes.

At least ten counts were recorded for this clone. The chain carries TRBV7-2 and TRBJ2-7; 8 nucleotides line up with TRBD2. V was clipped by 5 bases and J by 6 bases; unmatched bases: 3. The CDR3 extends over 12 amino acids. Germline V gene data show CDR1 as SGHTA and CDR2 as FQGNSA. The CDR3 DNA is TGTGCCAGCAGCACAAGCGGGGGCGAGCAGTACTTC. Encoded protein: CASSTSGGEQYF.

This clone has just a few counts. The chain joins TRBV23-1 to TRBJ2-7; 7 bases line up with TRBD2. TRBV23-1 is designated an ORF whose function remains uncertain. V was pared by 0 bases and J by 3 bases, with 2 bases of the junction left unmatched. The CDR3 is made up of 14 amino acids. The CDR3 DNA is TGCGCCAGCAGTCAATCTGGGGGGGTCTACGAGCAGTACTTC. It translates to CASSQSGGVYEQYF.

This chain joins TRBV11-2 and TRBJ2-7; no definite D call. Trimming shortened V by 6 bases and J by 2 bases, and 11 bases separated the two germline ends. Per germline, CDR1 SGHAT and CDR2 FQNNGV. The CDR3 spans 13 residues. The CDR3 spells CASSPSSAYEQYF. DNA for the CDR3: TGTGCCAGCAGTCCTTCCAGTGCCTACGAGCAGTACTTC.